These 16 T cell receptor beta chains originate from one sample sequenced in a study of blood T cell repertoires in COVID-19 (dated by TCRdb to between 2020 and 2021). The library was obtained by the immunoSEQ multiplex PCR assay. TCRdb obtained this table from immuneACCESS and retained in-frame rearrangements with V and J assigned. These tables miss some clones; where compared with another copy, unresolved V genes account for less than half of the shortfall, and the remainder is unexplained. This sample lists about 270,000 clones; about 88% were detected once. The ten largest clonotypes hold 2.5% to 3% of the sample. The specimen was PBMCs or T cells enriched from blood (not recorded which). Receptor source: a woman between 45 and 60 years old who had recovered from COVID-19.

The chain carries TRBV6-2 or TRBV6-3 and TRBJ2-3; 16 bases line up with TRBD2. Germline CDR1 and CDR2: MNHEY and SVGEGT. V shed 4 bases, J shed 8 bases, and the junction held 12 bases outside the gene matches. The CDR3 runs to 18 residues. CDR3: CASSWGLAGGPRLGTQYF. The CDR3 DNA reads as TGTGCCAGCAGTTGGGGACTAGCGGGAGGGCCGAGGCTCGGTACGCAGTATTTT.

The CDR3 DNA reads as TGTGCCAGCAGCCCAGACAGGGGAAACACTGAAGCTTTCTTT. Amino acid sequence: CASSPDRGNTEAFF. The chain couples TRBV7-9 to TRBJ1-1, with 8 bases matching TRBD1. The germline V gene has CDR1 SEHNR and CDR2 FQNEAQ (reference sequence). With 5 bases clipped from V and 2 bases from J, the junction kept 4 bases outside the gene matches. The CDR3 length is 14 residues.

This clone occurred once. The V gene is TRBV7-9, the J gene TRBJ2-7; unclear D gene. The CDR3 contains 14 residues. Germline V gene lookup returns CDR1 SEHNR and CDR2 FQNEAQ (reference sequence). V gave up 1 base and J gave up 7 bases, with 14 bases separating them. The CDR3 is CASSLGDLSGEQYF. The CDR3 coding sequence is TGTGCCAGCAGCTTAGGCGACTTATCGGGTGAGCAGTACTTC.

This clone was seen only a few times. The chain is built from TRBV19 and TRBJ1-1; maybe TRBD1 (6 bases). The length of the CDR3 is 13 residues. Germline lookup yields CDR1 LNHDA and CDR2 SQIVND (reference sequence). V lost 10 bases and J 3 bases, leaving 15 bases between the germline ends. The CDR3 is CATRSDSYTEAFF. In DNA form, the CDR3 reads TGTGCCACGCGTTCGGACAGCTACACTGAAGCTTTCTTT.

In this sample, this clone turned up a few times. The chain joins TRBV28 to TRBJ1-1; D remains ambiguous. The germline V and J ends were trimmed by 8 bases and 3 bases, with 13 bases remaining between them. Per germline, CDR1 MDHEN and CDR2 SYDVKM. CDR3 size: 13 residues. The CDR3 reads CASAVGADTEAFF. The CDR3 DNA follows: TGTGCCAGCGCGGTTGGTGCGGACACTGAAGCTTTCTTT.

V usage is TRBV4-3 and J usage is TRBJ1-6; the match to TRBD1 covers 10 bases. The V gene's germline CDR1 is LGHNA and CDR2 YSLEER. This CDR3 contains 16 residues. Trimming removed 3 bases from V and 10 bases from J; junction bases left unmatched: 9. CDR3 sequence: CASSHSADRGKSPLHF. The CDR3 DNA sequence: TGCGCCAGCAGCCACTCCGCGGACAGGGGGAAATCACCCCTCCACTTT.

V usage is TRBV7-3 and J usage is TRBJ2-1, with 9 positions matching TRBD2. V dropped 6 bases and J dropped 3; count of bases not matched to a gene: 9. The germline gives CDR1 SGHTA, CDR2 FQGTGA. This CDR3 region has 16 residues. The CDR3 sequence is CASSPTMTSGYNEQFF. Here the CDR3 DNA reads TGTGCCAGCAGTCCTACGATGACTAGCGGCTACAATGAGCAGTTCTTC. Using reference TRBV7-3 and TRBJ2-1 for the parts outside the CDR3, the full variable domain is GAGVSQTPSNKVTEKGKYVELRCDPISGHTALYWYRQSLGQGPEFLIYFQGTGAADDSGLPNDRFFAVRPEGSVSTLKIQRTERGDSAVYLCASSPTMTSGYNEQFFGPGTRLTVL.

The rearrangement links TRBV11-2 to TRBJ1-6, with 10 bases that match TRBD1. Looked up from germline, CDR1 is SGHAT and CDR2 is FQNNGV. V shed 3 bases and J 6 bases; nucleotides not matched to a gene: 5. The CDR3 has 16 amino acids. Written as DNA, the CDR3 is TGTGCCAGCAGCTTCTCGGGACAGGGGACTAATTCACCCCTCCACTTT. Translated, it gives CASSFSGQGTNSPLHF. Based on the CDR3 plus reference TRBV11-2 and TRBJ1-6, the full variable domain is EAGVAQSPRYKIIEKRQSVAFWCNPISGHATLYWYQQILGQGPKLLIQFQNNGVVDDSQLPKDRFSAERLKGVDSTLKIQPAKLEDSAVYLCASSFSGQGTNSPLHFGNGTRLTVT.

This chain uses TRBV2 with TRBJ2-1, with 11 positions matching TRBD2. The V segment lost 5 bases and the J segment 9 bases; nucleotides outside the gene matches: 12. Per the germline V gene, CDR1 is SNHLY and CDR2 is FYNNEI. The CDR3 sequence is 16 residues long. The CDR3, as DNA: TGTGCCAGCAGTCGCCCGGGACTAGCGGAAGGAGGTGAGCAGTTCTTC. Its protein is CASSRPGLAEGGEQFF.

The J gene is TRBJ1-2, the V gene TRBV6-6, with D hard to call. Between the trimmed V and J ends, which lost 8 bases and 4 bases, there was a span of 14 bases. The CDR3 runs 13 residues. The germline V gene encodes CDR1 MNHNY and CDR2 SVGAGI (reference sequence). This CDR3 is CASSVELGYGYTF. CDR3 in DNA: TGTGCCAGCTCGGTGGAGTTAGGCTATGGCTACACCTTC.

This chain connects TRBV19 to TRBJ1-5; perhaps TRBD1 as D (6 bases). V was trimmed by 6 bases and J by 6 bases, leaving 18 bases between them. The length of the CDR3 is 15 residues. Germline loops: CDR1 LNHDA, CDR2 SQIVND (reference sequence). CDR3 nucleotide sequence: TGTGCCAGTAGCAGAGCGTCCGGACAGTCTCAGCCCCAGCATTTT. Translating gives CASSRASGQSQPQHF.

The chain recombines TRBV28 with TRBJ1-2, with a tentative D call TRBD1 (6 bases). V was trimmed by 6 bases and J by 7 bases, leaving 15 bases between them. The CDR3 loop spans 13 amino acids. Germline V gene sequence: CDR1 MDHEN, CDR2 SYDVKM. CDR3 sequence: CASRGTGYLGYTF. Written as DNA, the CDR3 is TGTGCCAGCAGGGGCACAGGGTATCTTGGCTACACCTTC.

The chain recombines TRBV4-1 with TRBJ1-2; no reliable D call. The germline V and J ends were trimmed by 0 bases and 7 bases, with 12 bases remaining between them. Germline CDR1 is MGHRA and CDR2 is YSYEKL. This CDR3 has 14 residues. The CDR3 bases are TGCGCCAGCAGCCAAGAGAGAGGGTGGCCTGGCTACACCTTC. It is translated as CASSQERGWPGYTF.

The chain links TRBV28 to TRBJ2-1, with TRBD2 as a possible D gene (5 bases). This CDR3 has 15 amino acids. Germline CDR1 MDHEN, CDR2 SYDVKM. V lost 5 bases and J 2 bases, leaving 13 bases between the germline ends. CDR3 amino acids: CASSSTNSAYNEQFF. CDR3 nucleotides: TGTGCCAGCAGTAGCACGAATAGCGCCTACAATGAGCAGTTCTTC. Together with reference TRBV28 and TRBJ2-1, the CDR3 gives the full variable domain: DVKVTQSSRYLVKRTGEKVFLECVQDMDHENMFWYRQDPGLGLRLIYFSYDVKMKEKGDIPEGYSVSREKKERFSLILESASTNQTSMYLCASSSTNSAYNEQFFGPGTRLTVL.

V gene TRBV4-1 combines with J gene TRBJ2-5; D is possibly TRBD2 (6 bases). Trimming left V 1 base short and J 5 bases short, with 11 bases between. CDR1 is MGHRA and CDR2 is YSYEKL in the germline V gene. CDR3 length: 14 residues. The CDR3 protein is CASSQGGLRETQYF. The DNA for the CDR3 is TGCGCCAGCAGCCAAGGCGGACTAAGGGAGACCCAGTACTTC.

This chain connects TRBV2 to TRBJ2-1; D unresolved. Looked up from germline, CDR1 is SNHLY and CDR2 is FYNNEI. The germline V and J ends were trimmed by 6 bases and 7 bases, with 22 bases remaining between them. The CDR3 sequence is 16 residues long. For the CDR3, the DNA is TGTGCCAGCAGGAAGGATATGGCAGGCGCTGGTAATGAGCAGTTCTTC. It is translated as CASRKDMAGAGNEQFF.